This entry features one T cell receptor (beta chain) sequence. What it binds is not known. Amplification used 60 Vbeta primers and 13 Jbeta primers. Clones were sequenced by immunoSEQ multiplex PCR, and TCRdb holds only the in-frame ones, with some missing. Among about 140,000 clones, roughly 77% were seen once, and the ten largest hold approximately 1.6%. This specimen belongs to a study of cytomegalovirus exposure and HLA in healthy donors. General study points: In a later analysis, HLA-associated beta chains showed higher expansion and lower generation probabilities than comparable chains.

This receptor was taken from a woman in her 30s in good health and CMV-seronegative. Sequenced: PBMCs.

The CDR3 coding sequence is TGCAGCGTTGAAGATCCTCCGGGACAGGTCACTTACGAGCAGTACTTC. It yields the protein CSVEDPPGQVTYEQYF. This rearrangement joins TRBV29-1 to TRBJ2-7; 8 bases are shared with TRBD1. The CDR3 is made up of 16 amino acids. The germline gives CDR1 SQVTM, CDR2 ANQGSEA. Trimming took 0 bases from V and 4 from J; bases not matched to a gene: 11.